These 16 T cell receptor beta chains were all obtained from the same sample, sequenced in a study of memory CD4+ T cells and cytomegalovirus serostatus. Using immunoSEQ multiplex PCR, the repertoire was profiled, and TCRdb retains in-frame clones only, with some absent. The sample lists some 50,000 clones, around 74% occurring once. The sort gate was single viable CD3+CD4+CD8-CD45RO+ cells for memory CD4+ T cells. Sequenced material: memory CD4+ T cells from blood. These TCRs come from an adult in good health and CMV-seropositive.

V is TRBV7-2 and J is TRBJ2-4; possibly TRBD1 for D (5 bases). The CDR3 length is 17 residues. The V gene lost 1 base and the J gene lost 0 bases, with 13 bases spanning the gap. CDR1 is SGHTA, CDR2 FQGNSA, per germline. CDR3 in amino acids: CASSLGGPGLAKNIQYF. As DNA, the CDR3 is TGTGCCAGCAGCTTAGGGGGTCCAGGGCTAGCCAAAAACATTCAGTACTTC.

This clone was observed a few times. As DNA, the CDR3 is TGTGCCAGCTCAAGCGGGACAGATATTGGAAACACCATATATTTT. Translated, it gives CASSSGTDIGNTIYF. The V gene is TRBV18, the J gene TRBJ1-3; 7 bases line up with TRBD1. The CDR3 contains 15 residues. CDR1 KGHSH and CDR2 LQKENI come from the germline V gene. The trim removed 5 bases at V and 3 bases at J, leaving 7 bases unmatched.

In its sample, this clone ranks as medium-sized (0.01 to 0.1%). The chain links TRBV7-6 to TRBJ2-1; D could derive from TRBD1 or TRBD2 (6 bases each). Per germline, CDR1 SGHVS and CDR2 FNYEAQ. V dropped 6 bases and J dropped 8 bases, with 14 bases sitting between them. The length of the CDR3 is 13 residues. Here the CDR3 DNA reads TGTGCCAGCAGAAATACGGGGGCTCATGAGCAGTTCTTC. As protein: CASRNTGAHEQFF.

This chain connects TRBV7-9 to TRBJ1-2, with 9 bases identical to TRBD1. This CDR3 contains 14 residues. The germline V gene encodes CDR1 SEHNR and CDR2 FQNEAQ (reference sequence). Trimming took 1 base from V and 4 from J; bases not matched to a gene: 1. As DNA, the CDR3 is TGTGCCAGCAGCTTAGGACAGGGGGGCTATGGCTACACCTTC. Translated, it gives CASSLGQGGYGYTF.

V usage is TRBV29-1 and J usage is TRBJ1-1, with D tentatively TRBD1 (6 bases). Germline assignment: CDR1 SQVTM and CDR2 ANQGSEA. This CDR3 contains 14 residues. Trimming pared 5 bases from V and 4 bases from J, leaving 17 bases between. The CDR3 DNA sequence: TGCAGCGTTAGGGAGGGGGGAAGAGTCACTGAAGCTTTCTTT. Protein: CSVREGGRVTEAFF.

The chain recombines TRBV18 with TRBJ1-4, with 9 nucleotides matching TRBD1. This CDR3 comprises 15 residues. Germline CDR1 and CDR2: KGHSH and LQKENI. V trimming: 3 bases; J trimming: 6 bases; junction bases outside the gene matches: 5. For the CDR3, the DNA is TGTGCCAGCTCACCGCCGGGACAGGGAGATGAAAAACTGTTTTTT. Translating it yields CASSPPGQGDEKLFF.

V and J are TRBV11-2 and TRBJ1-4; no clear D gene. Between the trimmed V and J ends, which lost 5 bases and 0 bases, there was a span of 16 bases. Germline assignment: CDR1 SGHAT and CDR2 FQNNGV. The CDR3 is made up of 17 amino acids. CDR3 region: CASSIRPRLATNEKLFF. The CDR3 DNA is TGTGCCAGCAGCATACGACCAAGACTGGCAACTAATGAAAAACTGTTTTTT.

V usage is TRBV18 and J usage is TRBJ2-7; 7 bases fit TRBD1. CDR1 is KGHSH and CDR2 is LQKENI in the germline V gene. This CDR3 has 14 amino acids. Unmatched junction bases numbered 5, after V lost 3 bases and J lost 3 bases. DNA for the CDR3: TGTGCCAGCTCACCGGCGGACAGGATCTACGAGCAGTACTTC. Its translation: CASSPADRIYEQYF.

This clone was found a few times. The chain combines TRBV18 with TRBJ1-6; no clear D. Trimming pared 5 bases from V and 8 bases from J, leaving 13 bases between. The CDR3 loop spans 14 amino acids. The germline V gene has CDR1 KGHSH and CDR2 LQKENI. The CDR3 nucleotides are TGTGCCAGCTCATCCCGGGCCAAGGATTCACCCCTCCACTTT. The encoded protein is CASSSRAKDSPLHF.

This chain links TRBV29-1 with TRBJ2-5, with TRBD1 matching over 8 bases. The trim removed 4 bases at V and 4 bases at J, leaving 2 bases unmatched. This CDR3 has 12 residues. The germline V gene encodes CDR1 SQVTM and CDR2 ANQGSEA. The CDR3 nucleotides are TGCAGCGTTGGACAGGGGAGAGAGACCCAGTACTTC. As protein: CSVGQGRETQYF.

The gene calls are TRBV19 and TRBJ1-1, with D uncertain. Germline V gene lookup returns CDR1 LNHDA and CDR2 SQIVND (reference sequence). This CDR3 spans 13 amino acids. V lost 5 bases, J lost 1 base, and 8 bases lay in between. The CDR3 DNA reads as TGTGCCAGTAGTGGTGTTCCGAACACTGAAGCTTTCTTT. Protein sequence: CASSGVPNTEAFF.

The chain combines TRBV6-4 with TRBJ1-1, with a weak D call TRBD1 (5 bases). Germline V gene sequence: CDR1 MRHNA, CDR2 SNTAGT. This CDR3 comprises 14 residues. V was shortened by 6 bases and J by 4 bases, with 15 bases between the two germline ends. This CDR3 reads CASSHGGVSTEAFF. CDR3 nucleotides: TGTGCCAGCAGCCACGGGGGGGTAAGCACTGAAGCTTTCTTT.

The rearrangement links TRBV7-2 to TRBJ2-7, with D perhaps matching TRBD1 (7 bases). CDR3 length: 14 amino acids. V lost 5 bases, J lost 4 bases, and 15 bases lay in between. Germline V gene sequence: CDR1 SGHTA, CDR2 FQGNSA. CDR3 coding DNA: TGTGCCAGCAGCCCCTCGCCAGGGGGGTACGAGCAGTACTTC. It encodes CASSPSPGGYEQYF.

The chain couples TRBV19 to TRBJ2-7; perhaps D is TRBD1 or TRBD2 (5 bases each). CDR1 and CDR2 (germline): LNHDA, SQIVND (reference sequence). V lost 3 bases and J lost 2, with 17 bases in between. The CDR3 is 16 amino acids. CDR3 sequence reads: CASSMSGQRATYEQYF. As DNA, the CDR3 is TGTGCCAGTAGTATGTCGGGGCAGCGTGCCACCTACGAGCAGTACTTC.

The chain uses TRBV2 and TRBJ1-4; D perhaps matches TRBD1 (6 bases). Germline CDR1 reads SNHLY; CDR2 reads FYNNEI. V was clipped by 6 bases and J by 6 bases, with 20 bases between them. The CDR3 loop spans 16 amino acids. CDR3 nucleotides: TGTGCCAGCAGCTGGGGGACAACCGTCGGGGATGAAAAACTGTTTTTT. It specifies CASSWGTTVGDEKLFF.

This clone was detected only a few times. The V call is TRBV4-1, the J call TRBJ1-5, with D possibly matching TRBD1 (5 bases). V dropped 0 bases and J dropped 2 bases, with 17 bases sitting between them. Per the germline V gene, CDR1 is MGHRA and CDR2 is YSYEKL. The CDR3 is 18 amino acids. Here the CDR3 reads CASSQDSILAGGNQPQHF. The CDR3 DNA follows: TGCGCCAGCAGCCAAGATTCCATCTTGGCGGGGGGCAATCAGCCCCAGCATTTT.